The 18 T cell receptor beta chains in this list originate from one sample, sequenced in a study of blood T cell repertoires in COVID-19. Sequencing was performed with immunoSEQ multiplex PCR; in TCRdb, only in-frame clones are kept and a portion is missing. Of around 170,000 clones in the sample, 75% to 80% were seen once. The sequenced sample consisted of peripheral blood. These receptor sequences come from an elderly woman with acute or convalescent COVID-19.

The V gene is TRBV3-1 (or the pseudogene TRBV3-2), the J gene TRBJ2-3; D might be TRBD2 (7 bases). The CDR3 length is 16 residues. Germline V CDR1 and CDR2: LGHDT, YNNKEL (reference sequence). The V end lost 4 bases, the J end lost 5 bases, and 19 bases lay between the germline ends. The CDR3 here is CASSRSFAGAGDTQYF. The CDR3 DNA is TGTGCCAGCAGCCGGTCGTTTGCGGGGGCCGGAGATACGCAGTATTTT.

This clone appeared a few times. CDR3 loop: CASSPDGNYGYTF. The CDR3 bases are TGTGCCAGCAGCCCCGACGGGAACTATGGCTACACCTTC. This chain links TRBV6-5 with TRBJ1-2; D remains ambiguous. V was pared by 6 bases and J by 2 bases, with 10 bases between. This CDR3 comprises 13 residues. The germline gives CDR1 MNHEY, CDR2 SVGAGI.

In nucleotides, the CDR3 is TGTGCCACCGAGAACTCTGGAAACACCATATATTTT. This gives the protein CATENSGNTIYF. The rearrangement uses TRBV28 and TRBJ1-3; D is undetermined. The V gene lost 10 bases and the J gene lost 0 bases, with 7 bases spanning the gap. The CDR3 extends over 12 amino acids. Germline V lookup: CDR1 MDHEN, CDR2 SYDVKM. Using reference TRBV28 and TRBJ1-3 for the parts outside the CDR3, the full variable domain is DVKVTQSSRYLVKRTGEKVFLECVQDMDHENMFWYRQDPGLGLRLIYFSYDVKMKEKGDIPEGYSVSREKKERFSLILESASTNQTSMYLCATENSGNTIYFGEGSWLTVV.

The chain recombines TRBV15 with TRBJ2-5; a possible D gene is TRBD2 (5 bases). Germline V gives CDR1 LNHNV, CDR2 YYDKDF (reference sequence). The CDR3 runs 15 residues. V dropped 3 bases and J dropped 1 base, with 12 bases sitting between them. CDR3 DNA sequence: TGTGCCACCAGCAGGTTCCCGGGAACCCAAGAGACCCAGTACTTC. Protein sequence: CATSRFPGTQETQYF.

This chain joins TRBV6-4 and TRBJ2-7; D remains unclear. The CDR3 is 14 residues long. Trimming shortened V by 6 bases and J by 2 bases, and 14 bases separated the two germline ends. Germline V gene sequence: CDR1 MRHNA, CDR2 SNTAGT. CDR3 DNA sequence: TGTGCCAGCAGCCTGGATTCGCAGGCCTACGAGCAGTACTTC. This encodes CASSLDSQAYEQYF.

The chain carries TRBV27 and TRBJ2-6; 7 bases are shared with TRBD2. The germline gives CDR1 MNHEY, CDR2 SMNVEV (reference sequence). This CDR3 comprises 15 residues. V shed 4 bases and J 4 bases; nucleotides not matched to a gene: 4. The CDR3 nucleotides read TGTGCCAGCAGTTCGCCGGGAGGCGGGGCCAACGTCCTGACTTTC. It specifies CASSSPGGGANVLTF.

The chain links TRBV30 to TRBJ2-4; D may be TRBD2 (6 bases). CDR3 length: 16 residues. Germline CDR1 GTSNPN, CDR2 SVGIG (reference sequence). The V and J ends lost 6 bases and 0 bases respectively, with 18 bases between them. CDR3: CACNSGRDLAKNIQYF. For the CDR3, the DNA is TGTGCCTGCAACTCGGGGCGGGATCTAGCCAAAAACATTCAGTACTTC.

Here the CDR3 reads CASSPQRGGQETQYF. The DNA for the CDR3 is TGTGCCAGCAGCCCTCAGCGGGGGGGTCAAGAGACCCAGTACTTC. V and J are TRBV7-2 and TRBJ2-5; TRBD2 matches at 10 bases. This CDR3 contains 15 residues. Germline V CDR1 and CDR2: SGHTA, FQGNSA. V lost 5 bases, J lost 2 bases, and 5 bases stayed unmatched. The full variable domain, its missing parts supplied by reference TRBV7-2 and TRBJ2-5, is GAGVSQSPSNKVTEKGKDVELRCDPISGHTALYWYRQSLGQGLEFLIYFQGNSAPDKSGLPSDRFSAERTGGSVSTLTIQRTQQEDSAVYLCASSPQRGGQETQYFGPGTRLLVL.

V and J are TRBV7-9 and TRBJ1-2; tentative D call: TRBD1 (5 bases). The CDR3 covers 13 residues. The V and J ends lost 2 bases and 3 bases respectively, with 7 bases between them. From germline, CDR1 is SEHNR and CDR2 FQNEAQ (reference sequence). The CDR3 protein is CASSLPGYYGYTF. The CDR3 DNA is TGTGCCAGCAGCTTACCAGGGTACTATGGCTACACCTTC.

Only one count was recorded for this clone. CDR3 coding DNA: TGTGCCAGCAGTTTATTCCCAGGGAGCGGGAGATACAATGAGCAGTTCTTC. Protein product: CASSLFPGSGRYNEQFF. V usage is TRBV27 and J usage is TRBJ2-1; 8 bases line up with TRBD2. V lost 1 base, J lost 4 bases, and 9 bases stayed unmatched. The CDR3 length is 17 residues. Germline CDR1 MNHEY, CDR2 SMNVEV (reference sequence).

CDR3 protein: CASSYGLSGANVLTF. For the CDR3, the DNA is TGTGCCAGCAGCTATGGGCTCTCTGGGGCCAACGTCCTGACTTTC. The chain couples TRBV7-3 to TRBJ2-6; D ambiguous. CDR3 length equals 15 residues. Germline V lookup: CDR1 SGHTA, CDR2 FQGTGA. Between the trimmed V and J ends, which lost 4 bases and 0 bases, there was a span of 7 bases.

V usage is TRBV19 and J usage is TRBJ2-7, with D possibly TRBD2 on 6 matching bases. Trimming took off 6 bases at V and 2 bases at J, with 14 bases between the two ends. From germline, CDR1 is LNHDA and CDR2 SQIVND (reference sequence). CDR3 length: 14 residues. The chain's CDR3 is CASSNSGGPYEQYF. As DNA, the CDR3 is TGTGCCAGTAGCAACTCCGGAGGGCCCTACGAGCAGTACTTC.

The rearrangement links TRBV5-4 to TRBJ2-7; 7 positions match TRBD1. V lost 3 bases, J lost 7 bases, and 13 bases stayed unmatched. There are 15 residues in the CDR3. Looked up from germline, CDR1 is SGHNT and CDR2 is YYREEE (reference sequence). The DNA for the CDR3 is TGTGCCAGCAGCTGGGATTACAGGGGAAGAGGAGAGCAGTACTTC. Translating it yields CASSWDYRGRGEQYF.

The chain combines TRBV5-8 with TRBJ1-1; 7 nucleotides agree with TRBD1. The CDR3 consists of 14 residues. The ends lost 6 bases at V and 5 bases at J; junction bases unmatched: 10. Germline V lookup: CDR1 SGHTS, CDR2 YDEGEE. The CDR3: CASNTRGLGTEAFF. DNA of the CDR3: TGTGCCAGCAACACGAGGGGGCTAGGTACTGAAGCTTTCTTT.

This clone was found a few times. V is TRBV7-3 and J is TRBJ2-1, with 14 bases identical to TRBD2. V lost 5 bases, J lost 10 bases, and 13 bases stayed unmatched. Germline-derived CDR1 and CDR2 are SGHTA and FQGTGA. This CDR3 contains 17 residues. The CDR3, as DNA: TGTGCCAGCAGCCCTAAGGCGGGACTAGCGGGAGAGCGGGAGCAGTTCTTC. Protein sequence: CASSPKAGLAGEREQFF.

The V call is TRBV5-1, the J call TRBJ2-1; TRBD2 aligns across 12 bases. Trimming at V came to 5 bases and at J to 7 bases, leaving 7 bases not matched to a gene. Germline assignment: CDR1 SGHRS and CDR2 YFSETQ. CDR3 length: 15 residues. CDR3 amino acids: CASRKTSGRPNEQFF. The DNA of the CDR3 is TGCGCCAGCAGAAAGACTAGCGGGAGACCTAATGAGCAGTTCTTC.

With respect to this clone: Other nucleotide sequences from this sample produce the same CDR3. The rearrangement links TRBV11-2 to TRBJ1-5, with D possibly TRBD1 on 5 matching bases. The ends were cut back, 5 bases at V and 4 bases at J, with 9 bases in the middle. Germline-derived CDR1 and CDR2 are SGHAT and FQNNGV. The CDR3 contains 13 residues. The CDR3 loop reads CASSLDRNQPQHF. As DNA, the CDR3 is TGTGCCAGCAGCCTTGACAGAAATCAGCCCCAGCATTTT.

The CDR3 here is CASTPLAGSYSGYTF. For the CDR3, the DNA is TGTGCCAGTACCCCATTGGCAGGGTCGTATTCTGGCTACACCTTC. The gene calls are TRBV19 and TRBJ1-2, with D perhaps matching TRBD1 (5 bases). The CDR3 is 15 residues long. CDR1 LNHDA and CDR2 SQIVND come from the germline V gene (reference sequence). Trimming stripped 7 bases from V and 7 bases from J, with 22 bases between.